These 27 T cell receptor beta chains came from one sample sequenced in a study of cytomegalovirus exposure and HLA in healthy donors. PCR used 60 Vbeta primers and 13 Jbeta primers. Assay: immunoSEQ multiplex PCR; the TCRdb copy retains only in-frame clones and omits some. The table lists approximately 260,000 clones, around 90% of them singletons. Material for sequencing was PBMCs. These receptors were obtained from a girl aged 2 to 9 in good health and CMV-seronegative.

The chain has TRBV7-8 and TRBJ2-7; 7 bases are a match to TRBD2. V gave up 1 base and J gave up 0 bases; unmatched junction bases: 6. The CDR3 sequence is 16 residues long. Per the germline V gene, CDR1 is SGHVS and CDR2 is FQNEAQ. DNA for the CDR3: TGTGCCAGCAGCTTAGTCGGGCTAGCGGACTCCTACGAGCAGTACTTC. It codes for CASSLVGLADSYEQYF.

This chain uses TRBV10-2 with TRBJ2-1; D unresolved. The germline CDR1 and CDR2 sequences are WSHSY and SAAADI. V was pared by 3 bases and J by 4 bases, with 7 bases between. The CDR3 consists of 13 residues. CDR3: CASSEQPYNEQFF. CDR3 DNA sequence: TGCGCCAGCAGTGAACAGCCGTACAATGAGCAGTTCTTC.

The chain links TRBV18 to TRBJ2-7, with 7 bases that match TRBD2. The germline gives CDR1 KGHSH, CDR2 LQKENI. The CDR3 sequence is 14 residues long. V shed 5 bases and J 0 bases; nucleotides not matched to a gene: 4. The CDR3 spells CASSASGSSYEQYF. The CDR3 DNA follows: TGTGCCAGCTCAGCTAGCGGAAGCTCCTACGAGCAGTACTTC.

This rearrangement joins TRBV4-1 to TRBJ2-7; 8 bases map to TRBD2. Germline loops: CDR1 MGHRA, CDR2 YSYEKL. CDR3 length: 14 residues. Unmatched junction bases numbered 1, after V lost 1 base and J lost 2 bases. CDR3 region: CASSQAGGAYEQYF. CDR3 coding DNA: TGCGCCAGCAGCCAAGCGGGAGGGGCCTACGAGCAGTACTTC.

This chain joins TRBV5-1 and TRBJ2-1; 14 bases match TRBD2. The V and J ends lost 4 bases and 4 bases, in that order; junction bases with no gene match: 4. Germline V gene data show CDR1 as SGHRS and CDR2 as YFSETQ. This CDR3 is built from 16 residues. The chain's CDR3 is CASSRGLAGEYNEQFF. The CDR3 DNA follows: TGCGCCAGCAGCAGGGGACTAGCGGGAGAGTACAATGAGCAGTTCTTC.

The chain joins TRBV6-5 to TRBJ2-5, with D perhaps TRBD1 or TRBD2 (5 bases each). The length of the CDR3 is 13 residues. Trimming cost V 6 bases and J 5 bases, with 13 bases left between them. The V gene's germline CDR1 is MNHEY and CDR2 SVGAGI. The CDR3 reads CASRYRSGETQYF. The CDR3 bases are TGTGCCAGCAGGTACAGGTCGGGGGAGACCCAGTACTTC.

This chain uses TRBV2 with TRBJ1-6; D is unresolved. V was clipped by 7 bases and J by 8 bases, with 12 bases between them. The CDR3 length is 13 residues. Germline V gene data show CDR1 as SNHLY and CDR2 as FYNNEI. CDR3 amino acids: CASNSGLYSPLHF. In nucleotides, the CDR3 is TGTGCCAGCAATTCAGGTCTATATTCACCCCTCCACTTT.

This clone has only one observation. The CDR3 DNA reads TGTGCCAGCGGCCCGGGGCAGGGGCCCGGAAACACCATATATTTT. Translating gives CASGPGQGPGNTIYF. The genes are TRBV9 and TRBJ1-3; D is perhaps TRBD1 (6 bases). Per germline, CDR1 SGDLS and CDR2 YYNGEE. The CDR3 length is 15 residues. V was trimmed by 7 bases and J by 4 bases, leaving 18 bases between them.

The chain has TRBV28 and TRBJ2-1, with TRBD1 identical over 9 bases. The CDR3 extends over 15 amino acids. The junction had 10 bases not matched to a gene; V was cut back by 5 bases and J by 8 bases. Germline CDR1 and CDR2: MDHEN and SYDVKM. The CDR3 nucleotides read TGTGCCAGCAGTCGTGCCGGGACAGGGTGGCATGAGCAGTTCTTC. Residues: CASSRAGTGWHEQFF. Filled out from reference TRBV28 and TRBJ2-1, the complete variable domain reads DVKVTQSSRYLVKRTGEKVFLECVQDMDHENMFWYRQDPGLGLRLIYFSYDVKMKEKGDIPEGYSVSREKKERFSLILESASTNQTSMYLCASSRAGTGWHEQFFGPGTRLTVL.

This chain connects TRBV5-1 to TRBJ2-5, with 14 bases lining up with TRBD2. This CDR3 has 17 residues. Trimming cost V 4 bases and J 2 bases; bases outside gene matches: 7. Germline values: CDR1 SGHRS, CDR2 YFSETQ. This CDR3 reads CASSPGTSGGFQETQYF. CDR3 coding DNA: TGCGCCAGCAGCCCAGGGACTAGCGGGGGCTTTCAAGAGACCCAGTACTTC.

As regards this clone: This may be a read error: a much more frequent sequence differs by one nucleotide. V is TRBV7-2 and J is TRBJ1-3; D gene ambiguous. The CDR3 sequence is 15 residues long. V was shortened by 3 bases and J by 0 bases, with 9 bases between the two germline ends. Per germline, CDR1 SGHTA and CDR2 FQGNSA. The CDR3 nucleotides are TGTGCCAGCAGCTTGGAGCCGAGCTCTGGAAACACCATATATTTT. This sequence encodes CASSLEPSSGNTIYF.

The chain uses TRBV4-2 and TRBJ1-1; tentatively, D is TRBD1 (5 bases). Germline V CDR1 and CDR2: LGHNA, YNFKEQ. V shed 0 bases and J shed 0 bases, with 14 bases lying between them. The CDR3 length is 17 residues. The DNA of the CDR3 is TGTGCCAGCAGCCAAGATGCGTTGTCACAGGTGAACACTGAAGCTTTCTTT. Its translation is CASSQDALSQVNTEAFF.

The CDR3 spells CAWSVGGASYNEQFF. The CDR3 DNA follows: TGTGCCTGGAGTGTAGGGGGGGCCTCCTACAATGAGCAGTTCTTC. The chain couples TRBV30 to TRBJ2-1, with D possibly matching TRBD2 (7 bases). CDR1 is GTSNPN, CDR2 SVGIG, per germline (reference sequence). The CDR3 totals 15 residues. Trimming stripped 0 bases from V and 0 bases from J, with 9 bases between.

The chain recombines TRBV7-9 with TRBJ1-5; 10 bases agree with TRBD1. CDR3 size: 15 residues. Trimming cost V 4 bases and J 6 bases; bases outside gene matches: 6. CDR1 SEHNR and CDR2 FQNEAQ come from the germline V gene (reference sequence). CDR3 residues: CASSWGQGTSQPQHF. The CDR3 bases are TGTGCCAGCAGCTGGGGACAGGGGACGAGTCAGCCCCAGCATTTT.

The chain recombines TRBV5-4 with TRBJ1-1; 8 nucleotides align to TRBD1. The V gene's germline CDR1 is SGHNT and CDR2 YYREEE (reference sequence). This CDR3 has 15 residues. The ends lost 4 bases at V and 0 bases at J; junction bases unmatched: 5. The CDR3 DNA reads TGTGCCAGCAGCCCATCGGGACAGGTGAACACTGAAGCTTTCTTT. This sequence encodes CASSPSGQVNTEAFF.

V usage is TRBV9 and J usage is TRBJ2-2, with a weak D call TRBD2 (5 bases). The CDR3 covers 15 residues. V lost 0 bases and J 1 base, leaving 7 bases between the germline ends. Germline V CDR1 and CDR2: SGDLS, YYNGEE. The CDR3 loop is CASSVGAGNTGELFF. The CDR3 DNA sequence: TGTGCCAGCAGCGTAGGTGCGGGGAACACCGGGGAGCTGTTTTTT.

The chain combines TRBV6-5 with TRBJ2-3, with D possibly matching TRBD1 (6 bases). This CDR3 has 16 residues. Trimming pared 0 bases from V and 3 bases from J, leaving 13 bases between. The germline gives CDR1 MNHEY, CDR2 SVGAGI. The CDR3 protein is CASSYSIAGVTDTQYF. The CDR3 bases are TGTGCCAGCAGTTACTCGATAGCAGGGGTAACAGATACGCAGTATTTT.

V gene TRBV6-6 combines with J gene TRBJ2-1, with no clear D. Germline values: CDR1 MNHNY, CDR2 SVGAGI (reference sequence). The CDR3 is 12 amino acids. V was pared by 9 bases and J by 5 bases, with 11 bases between. CDR3 sequence: CASRWSDNEQFF. CDR3 DNA sequence: TGTGCCAGTCGATGGAGCGACAATGAGCAGTTCTTC.

This chain connects TRBV7-2 to TRBJ1-5; the match to TRBD1 covers 8 bases. V lost 6 bases and J lost 4; bases outside the gene matches: 11. The germline V gene has CDR1 SGHTA and CDR2 FQGNSA. CDR3 length: 16 amino acids. The CDR3 loop is CASRLLGQGENQPQHF. The CDR3, as DNA: TGTGCCAGCAGGCTCCTCGGACAGGGTGAGAATCAGCCCCAGCATTTT. Full variable domain (missing parts from reference TRBV7-2 and TRBJ1-5): GAGVSQSPSNKVTEKGKDVELRCDPISGHTALYWYRQSLGQGLEFLIYFQGNSAPDKSGLPSDRFSAERTGGSVSTLTIQRTQQEDSAVYLCASRLLGQGENQPQHFGDGTRLSIL.

The chain employs TRBV7-6 and TRBJ1-5, with D perhaps matching TRBD1 (6 bases). Germline V lookup: CDR1 SGHVS, CDR2 FNYEAQ. The CDR3 contains 14 residues. This CDR3 reads CATAGEGGNQPQHF. DNA for the CDR3: TGTGCTACAGCAGGGGAGGGAGGCAATCAGCCCCAGCATTTT.

This CDR3 is CASSQEGTGDNFFNSPLHF. The CDR3 coding sequence is TGCGCCAGCAGCCAAGAAGGGACAGGGGATAATTTCTTTAATTCACCCCTCCACTTT. This chain connects TRBV4-1 to TRBJ1-6; 10 positions match TRBD1. The CDR3 is 19 residues long. Germline V lookup: CDR1 MGHRA, CDR2 YSYEKL. V was clipped by 0 bases and J by 6 bases; unmatched bases: 11.

The chain employs TRBV28 and TRBJ2-2; 10 positions agree with TRBD2. CDR3 length: 19 residues. The germline V gene encodes CDR1 MDHEN and CDR2 SYDVKM. Unmatched junction bases numbered 13, after V lost 2 bases and J lost 4 bases. Here the CDR3 DNA reads TGTGCCAGCAGTTTAATCGGGCTAGCGGGGGCCCAGAGCACCGGGGAGCTGTTTTTT. Protein sequence: CASSLIGLAGAQSTGELFF.

The gene calls are TRBV19 and TRBJ2-7, with 12 bases lining up with TRBD1. The ends lost 5 bases at V and 6 bases at J; junction bases unmatched: 8. Germline V gene sequence: CDR1 LNHDA, CDR2 SQIVND (reference sequence). The CDR3 totals 15 residues. The CDR3 loop reads CASSFGTGGFGEQYF. CDR3 coding DNA: TGTGCCAGTAGTTTCGGGACAGGGGGCTTCGGCGAGCAGTACTTC. Based on the CDR3 plus reference TRBV19 and TRBJ2-7, the full variable domain is DGGITQSPKYLFRKEGQNVTLSCEQNLNHDAMYWYRQDPGQGLRLIYYSQIVNDFQKGDIAEGYSVSREKKESFPLTVTSAQKNPTAFYLCASSFGTGGFGEQYFGPGTRLTVT.

As for this clone: This CDR3 is also generated by other DNA sequences in the sample. The chain employs TRBV5-6 and TRBJ2-3, with a possible D match to TRBD2 (5 bases). Looked up from germline, CDR1 is SGHDT and CDR2 is YYEEEE. The CDR3 contains 15 residues. The V end lost 2 bases, the J end lost 0 bases, and 10 bases lay between the germline ends. The CDR3, as DNA: TGTGCCAGCAGCTTAGCGGATTCTAGCACAGATACGCAGTATTTT. Translation: CASSLADSSTDTQYF.

The CDR3 sequence: CARIPLRGGAGTGELFF. The CDR3 DNA is TGTGCCAGGATACCACTTCGGGGGGGGGCTGGGACCGGGGAGCTGTTTTTT. The V gene is TRBV21-1, the J gene TRBJ2-2; TRBD2, the table's D call, lacks a check against the DNA. TRBV21-1 is noted as a pseudogene. CDR3 length: 17 amino acids.

This rearrangement joins TRBV7-6 to TRBJ1-4, with D perhaps TRBD1 (5 bases). Trimming removed 1 base from V and 8 bases from J, with 20 bases in between. The CDR3 loop spans 17 amino acids. Germline V lookup: CDR1 SGHVS, CDR2 FNYEAQ. CDR3 protein: CASSLEGGAGSFEKLFF. Here the CDR3 DNA reads TGTGCCAGCAGCTTAGAGGGAGGGGCAGGTTCCTTCGAAAAACTGTTTTTT.

This clone was detected only a few times. The V and J genes are TRBV6-5 and TRBJ1-4, with 7 bases fitting TRBD1. V was clipped by 5 bases and J by 8 bases; unmatched bases: 11. CDR1 is MNHEY, CDR2 SVGAGI, per germline. The CDR3 covers 15 residues. CDR3 sequence: CASSKPTGRGEKLFF. CDR3 in DNA: TGTGCCAGCAGTAAACCGACAGGGAGAGGGGAAAAACTGTTTTTT.